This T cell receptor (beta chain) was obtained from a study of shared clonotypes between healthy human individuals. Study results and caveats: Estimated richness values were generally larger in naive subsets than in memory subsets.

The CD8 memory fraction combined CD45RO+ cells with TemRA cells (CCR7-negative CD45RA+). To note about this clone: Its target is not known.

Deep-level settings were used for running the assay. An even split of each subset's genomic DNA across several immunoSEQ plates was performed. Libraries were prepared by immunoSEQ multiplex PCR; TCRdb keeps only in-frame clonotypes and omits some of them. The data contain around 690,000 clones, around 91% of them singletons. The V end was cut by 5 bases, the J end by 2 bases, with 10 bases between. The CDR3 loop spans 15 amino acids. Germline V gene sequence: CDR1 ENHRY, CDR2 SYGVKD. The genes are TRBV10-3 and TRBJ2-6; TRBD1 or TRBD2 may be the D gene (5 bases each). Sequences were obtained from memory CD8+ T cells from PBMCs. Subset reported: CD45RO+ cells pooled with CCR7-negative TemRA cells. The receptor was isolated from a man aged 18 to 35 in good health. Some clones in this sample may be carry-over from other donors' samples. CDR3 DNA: TGTGCCATCAGTAATCGGGGCACTGGGGCCAACGTCCTGACTTTC. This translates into CAISNRGTGANVLTF.